A selection of T cell receptor beta chains follows, all from one sample in a study of T cells in Graves' hyperthyroidism and ophthalmopathy. TCRdb used MiXCR to reprocess the multiplex PCR reads, holding one entry per CDR3 protein. The sample lists some 510,000 distinct CDR3 sequences; more than 20% were seen once. The sequenced sample consisted of blood. These receptors were collected from a man aged 18-30 years with Graves' hyperthyroidism. Each CDR3 is given with its conserved first and last residue. A D gene is named only where the DNA matches it firmly. Where a row states a size, it is once, few, many or the class of an expanded clone; other rows omit it.

j_call	v_call	clone_size	d_call	cdr3_aa	cdr3_nt
TRBJ2-4	TRBV7-9	few	-	CASSLEENIQYF	TGTGCCAGCAGCTTAGAAGAAAACATTCAGTACTTC
TRBJ1-2	TRBV11-1	-	TRBD1	CASSFEDRDGYTF	TGTGCCAGCAGCTTCGAGGACAGGGATGGCTACACCTTC
TRBJ1-3	TRBV7-9	few	-	CASSLEGGGNTIYF	TGTGCCAGCAGCTTAGAAGGGGGAGGAAACACCATATATTTT
TRBJ1-1	TRBV28	once	TRBD1	CASSSLQGAGNTEAFF	TGTGCCAGCAGTTCCTTACAGGGGGCAGGGAACACTGAAGCTTTCTTT
TRBJ1-2	TRBV6-1	-	-	CAISESTHGYTF	TGTGCCATCAGTGAATCGACCCATGGCTACACCTTC
TRBJ1-5	TRBV11-2	few	-	CASSWGSGHNQPQHF	TGTGCCAGCAGCTGGGGTTCGGGACACAATCAGCCCCAGCATTTT
TRBJ1-3	TRBV20-1	many	TRBD1	CSASRQGRSGNTIYF	TGCAGTGCTAGTCGACAGGGAAGATCTGGAAACACCATATATTTT
TRBJ2-5	TRBV20-1	many	-	CSVDAAVGTQYF	TGCAGTGTCGACGCGGCGGTGGGGACCCAGTACTTC
TRBJ1-5	TRBV28	many	-	CASRITGVTKQPQHF	TGTGCCAGCAGGATTACAGGAGTTACTAAACAGCCCCAGCATTTT
TRBJ2-7	TRBV2	-	TRBD2	CASSPSGRAPYEQYF	TGTGCCAGCTCACCCTCCGGGAGGGCTCCCTACGAGCAGTACTTC
TRBJ1-1	TRBV16	-	-	CASSLAGSATEAFF	TGTGCCAGCAGCCTAGCAGGGTCGGCCACTGAAGCTTTCTTT
TRBJ2-7	TRBV2	many	TRBD1	CASSPDRGTSYEQYF	TGTGCCAGCAGTCCCGACAGGGGAACGTCCTACGAGCAGTACTTC
TRBJ2-7	TRBV11-1	-	-	CASSFSGEYF	TGTGCCAGCAGCTTTAGTGGGGAGTACTTC
TRBJ2-2	TRBV15	-	-	CATSRDTLTFPTRNTGELFF	TGTGCCACCAGCAGAGATACCCTGACCTTCCCGACGCGGAACACCGGGGAGCTGTTTTTT
TRBJ1-2	TRBV20-1	once	-	CSARRRGRGYGYTF	TGCAGTGCTAGACGCAGAGGGCGCGGATATGGCTACACCTTC
TRBJ1-1	TRBV2	many	TRBD1	CASGVFFRDRSQAFF	TGTGCCAGCGGAGTTTTTTTCCGGGACAGGTCTCAAGCTTTCTTT
TRBJ1-1	TRBV28	many	-	CASSQEDRRMNTEAFF	TGTGCCAGCAGTCAAGAGGACAGAAGAATGAACACTGAAGCTTTCTTT
TRBJ1-1	TRBV18	-	TRBD1	CASSSGGQGTNTEAFF	TGTGCCAGCTCATCAGGGGGACAGGGGACGAACACTGAAGCTTTCTTT
TRBJ1-1	TRBV5-1	-	TRBD1	CASSTGQAVNEAFF	TGCGCCAGCAGTACCGGACAGGCCGTGAATGAAGCTTTCTTT
TRBJ1-1	TRBV6-1	many	-	CAVQGGGRYTEAFF	TGTGCCGTCCAAGGGGGGGGTCGCTACACTGAAGCTTTCTTT
TRBJ1-5	TRBV19	-	-	CASSIPGGPQHF	TGTGCCAGTAGTATCCCCGGAGGGCCCCAGCATTTT
TRBJ2-4	TRBV12-3/TRBV12-4	few	TRBD2	CASSLFPSGVVAKNIKYF	TGTGCCAGCAGTTTGTTCCCTAGCGGGGTCGTGGCCAAAAACATTAAGTACTTC
TRBJ1-2	TRBV7-8	many	-	CASSLGALGSYGYTF	TGTGCCAGCAGCTTAGGAGCCCTCGGGAGCTATGGCTACACCTTC
TRBJ1-5	TRBV5-5	few	-	CASSRGALGQPQHF	TGTGCCAGCAGTCGGGGGGCGTTGGGACAGCCCCAGCATTTT
TRBJ1-5	TRBV20-1	few	-	CSATSARGEPQHF	TGCAGTGCTACCAGCGCCAGGGGAGAGCCCCAGCATTTT
TRBJ1-2	TRBV11-2	-	-	CASSLDTGGWYGYTF	TGTGCCAGCAGCTTAGATACTGGGGGGTGGTATGGCTACACCTTC
TRBJ1-2	TRBV6-5	many	-	CASSWGPGYGYTF	TGTGCCAGCAGTTGGGGGCCGGGATATGGCTACACCTTC
TRBJ1-2	TRBV6-1	many	-	CASSEEDGYTF	TGTGCCAGCAGTGAAGAGGATGGCTACACCTTC
TRBJ2-7	TRBV7-2	-	-	CASSLAAVPGHIGQYF	TGTGCCAGCAGCTTAGCCGCCGTCCCGGGACACATCGGGCAGTACTTC
TRBJ2-7	TRBV2	many	-	CASSTSAGSYEQYF	TGTGCCAGCAGTACCTCCGCGGGCTCCTACGAGCAGTACTTC
TRBJ2-2	TRBV6-4	-	TRBD2	CASSPSERGGVTGELFF	TGTGCCAGCAGTCCGTCGGAGCGGGGGGGGGTCACCGGGGAGCTGTTTTTT
TRBJ1-1	TRBV5-1	many	TRBD1	CASRGDRNYGEAFF	TGCGCCAGCAGGGGGGACAGGAATTACGGGGAAGCTTTCTTT
TRBJ1-1	TRBV5-1	many	-	CASSLRGWGTEAFF	TGCGCCAGCAGCCTAAGGGGATGGGGCACTGAAGCTTTCTTT
TRBJ2-5	TRBV11-2	many	-	CASSSPRGLLQETQYF	TGTGCCAGCAGCTCCCCTCGAGGACTCCTCCAAGAGACCCAGTACTTC
TRBJ2-7	TRBV4-1	many	-	CASSPGSGSYEQYF	TGCGCCAGCAGCCCGGGGAGCGGCTCCTACGAGCAGTACTTC
TRBJ2-7	TRBV20-1	many	-	CSARDAGVIDEQYF	TGCAGTGCTAGAGATGCCGGGGTGATAGACGAGCAGTACTTC
TRBJ1-1	TRBV18	many	-	CASSPLVRLNTEAFF	TGTGCCAGCTCACCCCTAGTTCGACTGAACACTGAAGCTTTCTTT
TRBJ2-7	TRBV3-1	-	-	CASSHGLEQYF	TGTGCCAGCAGCCATGGGCTCGAGCAGTACTTC
TRBJ1-5	TRBV19	many	-	CASAWGRVGDQPQHF	TGTGCCAGTGCCTGGGGGAGGGTCGGTGATCAGCCCCAGCATTTT
TRBJ1-1	TRBV27	many	-	CASSPEPVTQGNMNTEALF	TGTGCCAGCAGTCCCGAGCCAGTTACTCAGGGGAACATGAACACTGAAGCTCTCTTT
TRBJ1-2	TRBV4-1	-	-	CASRHLGGRERGYTF	TGCGCCAGCAGGCACCTGGGGGGCAGGGAAAGAGGCTACACCTTC
TRBJ2-7	TRBV6-5	-	TRBD1	CASSYSSQGANEQYF	TGTGCCAGCAGTTACTCGAGTCAGGGGGCAAACGAGCAGTACTTC
TRBJ1-2	TRBV4-1	-	TRBD1	CASSQATGGDYYGYTF	TGCGCCAGCAGCCAAGCAACAGGGGGAGATTACTATGGCTACACCTTC
TRBJ2-2	TRBV13	many	-	CASSSYRAGGELFF	TGTGCCAGCAGCTCTTACAGGGCTGGGGGGGAGCTGTTTTTT
TRBJ2-5	TRBV5-1	few	TRBD1	CASSLFTTFWTGEETQYF	TGCGCCAGCAGCCTCTTCACCACCTTCTGGACAGGGGAAGAGACCCAGTACTTC
TRBJ2-7	TRBV7-9	many	TRBD2	CASSLPGGGEYF	TGTGCCAGCAGCCTCCCCGGTGGGGGGGAGTACTTC
TRBJ1-5	TRBV24-1	many	TRBD1	CATGDRHSNQPQHF	TGTGCCACCGGGGACAGACATAGCAATCAGCCCCAGCATTTT
TRBJ2-2	TRBV6-2/TRBV6-3	many	TRBD2	CASSDGLAATGELFF	TGTGCCAGCAGTGACGGACTAGCGGCCACCGGGGAGCTGTTTTTT
TRBJ1-1	TRBV24-1	many	-	CANTEAFF	TGTGCGAACACTGAAGCTTTCTTT